Each of the 7 T cell receptor beta chains below was sequenced from the same sample in a study of blood T cell repertoires in COVID-19. Produced via immunoSEQ multiplex PCR; TCRdb's table is partial and in-frame only. This table holds tens of thousands of clones, about three quarters found once. Sequencing was carried out using peripheral blood. Receptor source: a human donor with active or convalescent COVID-19. The donor label of this sample is uncertain.

V usage is TRBV6-4 and J usage is TRBJ1-4; perhaps TRBD1 as D (6 bases). V was trimmed by 5 bases and J by 7 bases, leaving 14 bases between them. Germline CDR1 reads MRHNA; CDR2 reads SNTAGT. This CDR3 has 14 residues. CDR3 protein: CASSLGQLIEKLFF. The CDR3 nucleotides read TGTGCCAGCAGTTTAGGACAGTTAATTGAAAAACTGTTTTTT.

The chain employs TRBV27 and TRBJ1-5, with D possibly TRBD1 on 5 matching bases. The CDR3 loop spans 16 amino acids. V shed 5 bases and J shed 1 base, with 15 bases lying between them. Germline loops: CDR1 MNHEY, CDR2 SMNVEV (reference sequence). The CDR3 region is CASSAGFGLSNQPQHF. The CDR3 DNA reads as TGTGCCAGCAGTGCAGGGTTTGGGCTGAGCAATCAGCCCCAGCATTTT.

This sequence joins TRBV19 and TRBJ2-5; 10 bases match TRBD2. J was trimmed by 1 base and V by 6 bases; bases with no gene match: 5. CDR3 length equals 15 residues. Germline-derived CDR1 and CDR2 are LNHDA and SQIVND (reference sequence). CDR3 in DNA: TGTGCCAGTAGCCGGACTAGCGGCCGCCAAGAGACCCAGTACTTC. Protein sequence: CASSRTSGRQETQYF.

The chain employs TRBV29-1 and TRBJ2-6; D may be TRBD2 (5 bases). Trimming left V 5 bases short and J 2 bases short, with 13 bases between. Looked up from germline, CDR1 is SQVTM and CDR2 is ANQGSEA. This CDR3 comprises 15 residues. CDR3 nucleotide sequence: TGCAGCGTTTGGATGGGGAGCACTGGGGCCAACGTCCTGACTTTC. Its translation is CSVWMGSTGANVLTF. The whole variable domain, remainder taken from reference TRBV29-1 and TRBJ2-6, is SAVISQKPSRDICQRGTSLTIQCQVDSQVTMMFWYRQQPGQSLTLIATANQGSEATYESGFVIDKFPISRPNLTFSTLTVSNMSPEDSSIYLCSVWMGSTGANVLTFGAGSRLTVL.

The V call is TRBV28, the J call TRBJ2-5, with 8 nucleotides matching TRBD2. This CDR3 contains 13 residues. J lost 2 bases, V lost 10 bases, and 6 bases had no gene match. CDR1 is MDHEN, CDR2 SYDVKM, per germline. CDR3 DNA sequence: TGTGCCACCGAACGGGGGGGACAAGAGACCCAGTACTTC. It yields the protein CATERGGQETQYF. The full variable domain, completed using reference TRBV28 and TRBJ2-5, is DVKVTQSSRYLVKRTGEKVFLECVQDMDHENMFWYRQDPGLGLRLIYFSYDVKMKEKGDIPEGYSVSREKKERFSLILESASTNQTSMYLCATERGGQETQYFGPGTRLLVL.

The CDR3 loop is CASSGTRGGTEAFF. In DNA form, the CDR3 reads TGTGCCAGCAGCGGTACCAGAGGAGGGACTGAAGCTTTCTTT. The chain links TRBV9 to TRBJ1-1; no clear D gene. The germline gives CDR1 SGDLS, CDR2 YYNGEE. CDR3 length: 14 amino acids. V lost 3 bases and J lost 5, with 14 bases in between.

The J gene is TRBJ2-2, the V gene TRBV6-4, with TRBD1 matching over 8 bases. With V trimmed by 5 bases and J by 7 bases, 6 bases remained unmatched. The length of the CDR3 is 14 residues. Germline V gene lookup returns CDR1 MRHNA and CDR2 SNTAGT. The CDR3 bases are TGTGCCAGCAGTATGGACAGGGAAGGCGGGGAGCTGTTTTTT. This codes for CASSMDREGGELFF.